This T cell receptor (beta chain) was identified during a study of blood T cell repertoires in COVID-19. About the study: Collection of acute and convalescent COVID-19 samples took place in the United States, Italy and Spain. Sources were T cells, B-cell-depleted T cells, or PBMCs; the material itself was cDNA or gDNA.

The V and J ends lost 4 bases and 5 bases respectively, with 18 bases between them. CDR3 length: 16 amino acids. CDR1 is MGHDK, CDR2 SYGVNS, per germline. This table comes from immunoSEQ multiplex PCR, and its TCRdb copy is limited to in-frame clones, with some not included. The table lists about 440,000 clones, 90% of them singletons. Cohorts were assigned according to the clinical history that participants reported. The material sequenced was PBMCs or T cells enriched from blood (not recorded which). The V and J genes are TRBV25-1 and TRBJ2-1; D perhaps matches TRBD1 (6 bases). This TCR was recovered from a man younger than 35 who had recovered from COVID-19. CDR3 residues: CASSASPGDRDNEQFF. The CDR3 region has the DNA TGTGCCAGCAGTGCCTCACCAGGGGACCGAGACAATGAGCAGTTCTTC.